The 16 T cell receptor beta chains reported below all come from one sample, sequenced in a study of blood T cell repertoires in COVID-19. Profiling relied on immunoSEQ multiplex PCR, and the TCRdb table lists in-frame clones only, not all of them. The sample consists of fewer than 250,000 clones, about four fifths of them appearing once. Sequenced input: peripheral blood. The receptors originated from a woman between 40 and 50 years old with active or convalescent COVID-19.

The chain has TRBV19 and TRBJ1-1; TRBD1 aligns across 7 bases. The length of the CDR3 is 13 residues. Germline-derived CDR1 and CDR2 are LNHDA and SQIVND (reference sequence). Germline trimming cut 10 bases from V and 5 bases from J; bases unmatched to any gene: 10. CDR3 sequence reads: CATADRTGTEAFF. The CDR3 region has the DNA TGTGCCACCGCGGACAGGACGGGGACTGAAGCTTTCTTT. Full variable domain (remainder filled in from reference TRBV19 and TRBJ1-1): DGGITQSPKYLFRKEGQNVTLSCEQNLNHDAMYWYRQDPGQGLRLIYYSQIVNDFQKGDIAEGYSVSREKKESFPLTVTSAQKNPTAFYLCATADRTGTEAFFGQGTRLTVV.

This clone was detected once. J is TRBJ1-6 and V is TRBV7-3; maybe TRBD1 (5 bases). The CDR3 is 15 residues long. The germline V gene has CDR1 SGHTA and CDR2 FQGTGA. V lost 5 bases to trimming and J lost 1 base, with 9 bases between them. In DNA form, the CDR3 reads TGTGCCAGCAGCCCCGGGACTTCCTATAATTCACCCCTCCACTTT. Residues: CASSPGTSYNSPLHF.

The chain employs TRBV2 and TRBJ1-4, with 7 bases that match TRBD1. Germline values: CDR1 SNHLY, CDR2 FYNNEI. With V trimmed by 10 bases and J by 5 bases, 7 bases remained unmatched. The CDR3 length is 13 residues. The CDR3 here is CATSGTENEKLFF. DNA for the CDR3: TGTGCCACCTCCGGGACAGAGAATGAAAAACTGTTTTTT.

A few counts support this clone. This chain links TRBV16 with TRBJ2-3; D gene uncertain. Deletions cut 4 bases from V and 0 bases from J, with 17 bases between. The germline CDR1 and CDR2 sequences are KGHSY and FQNENV. CDR3 length: 17 residues. Here the CDR3 reads CASSPSTVPSSTDTQYF. CDR3 DNA: TGTGCCAGCAGCCCTTCTACCGTCCCCTCTAGCACAGATACGCAGTATTTT.

The gene calls are TRBV5-1 and TRBJ2-1; D call uncertain. Trimming removed 0 bases at V and 0 bases at J, with 4 bases between. The CDR3 covers 14 residues. CDR1 and CDR2 (germline): SGHRS, YFSETQ. CDR3 sequence: CASSLAGSYNEQFF. As DNA, the CDR3 is TGCGCCAGCAGCTTGGCCGGCTCCTACAATGAGCAGTTCTTC.

This clone was seen only once. The chain has TRBV5-1 and TRBJ2-5; 9 bases are a match to TRBD1. The CDR3 runs 15 residues. The V segment lost 4 bases and the J segment 2 bases; nucleotides outside the gene matches: 6. Germline V lookup: CDR1 SGHRS, CDR2 YFSETQ. In DNA form, the CDR3 reads TGCGCCAGCAGCGATACACAGGGGGCGCAAGAGACCCAGTACTTC. Protein: CASSDTQGAQETQYF. The variable domain in full, completed from reference TRBV5-1 and TRBJ2-5, reads KAGVTQTPRYLIKTRGQQVTLSCSPISGHRSVSWYQQTPGQGLQFLFEYFSETQRNKGNFPGRFSGRQFSNSRSEMNVSTLELGDSALYLCASSDTQGAQETQYFGPGTRLLVL.

CDR3 residues: CASRRDSHYGYTF. Written as DNA, the CDR3 is TGTGCCAGCAGACGGGACAGTCACTATGGCTACACCTTC. The chain carries TRBV11-2 and TRBJ1-2; 7 bases align to TRBD1. After removal of 6 bases from V and 3 bases from J, the junction contained 4 bases not matched to a gene. Per the germline V gene, CDR1 is SGHAT and CDR2 is FQNNGV. The CDR3 length is 13 residues.

The J gene is TRBJ1-5, the V gene TRBV21-1; the table's D call TRBD1 went unverified against the DNA. TRBV21-1 is marked as a pseudogene. This CDR3 comprises 19 residues. CDR3 in amino acids: CASSKLLLDSDDSNQPQHF. In DNA, the CDR3 is TGTGCCAGCAGCAAATTACTATTGGACAGTGATGATAGCAATCAGCCCCAGCATTTT.

This clone appeared once. This chain connects TRBV27 to TRBJ2-1; 11 bases are shared with TRBD2. The V and J ends lost 3 bases and 8 bases, in that order; junction bases with no gene match: 12. Germline V CDR1 and CDR2: MNHEY, SMNVEV (reference sequence). The CDR3 has 17 amino acids. CDR3 sequence reads: CASSFYPTLAGGDEQFF. The DNA of the CDR3 is TGTGCCAGCAGTTTTTACCCAACCTTAGCGGGAGGGGATGAGCAGTTCTTC.

V and J are TRBV18 and TRBJ1-5; a weak D match, TRBD1 (6 bases). The CDR3 totals 14 residues. Germline V gene lookup returns CDR1 KGHSH and CDR2 LQKENI. Trimming stripped 4 bases from V and 4 bases from J, with 11 bases between. CDR3: CASSQQGINQPQHF. DNA of the CDR3: TGTGCCAGCTCACAACAGGGAATAAATCAGCCCCAGCATTTT.

The V call is TRBV28, the J call TRBJ1-1; 7 nucleotides agree with TRBD1. Germline V gene sequence: CDR1 MDHEN, CDR2 SYDVKM. This CDR3 region has 15 residues. J lost 7 bases, V lost 7 bases, and 15 bases had no gene match. CDR3 amino acids: CASTLGGGEILEAFF. The CDR3 nucleotides read TGTGCCAGCACCTTAGGAGGGGGCGAGATCCTTGAAGCTTTCTTT.

The V and J genes are TRBV5-1 and TRBJ1-2, with TRBD1 as a possible D gene (6 bases). V was cut by 4 bases and J by 5 bases, with 12 bases left in between. CDR3 size: 13 residues. From germline, CDR1 is SGHRS and CDR2 YFSETQ. The CDR3, as DNA: TGCGCCAGCAGCGGGGCACAGGGTTATGGCTACACCTTC. Its translation is CASSGAQGYGYTF.

The V gene is TRBV28, the J gene TRBJ1-2; the D gene is possibly TRBD1 (6 bases). V lost 5 bases to trimming and J lost 8 bases, with 12 bases between them. CDR1 and CDR2 (germline): MDHEN, SYDVKM. This CDR3 has 12 amino acids. CDR3 loop: CASSPTGLGYTF. CDR3 sequence (DNA): TGTGCCAGCAGTCCTACAGGGCTCGGCTACACCTTC.

This clone was observed a single time. The CDR3 DNA is TGTGCCATCAGTGAGTCGTTCCAGGGGGCGGGCACTGAAGCTTTCTTT. Protein: CAISESFQGAGTEAFF. The chain combines TRBV10-3 with TRBJ1-1; TRBD1 agrees at 8 bases. Germline values: CDR1 ENHRY, CDR2 SYGVKD. V lost 0 bases, J lost 4 bases, and 7 bases stayed unmatched. The CDR3 is 16 amino acids.

The J gene is TRBJ1-5, the V gene TRBV25-1; D remains unclear. This CDR3 has 14 residues. The germline CDR1 and CDR2 sequences are MGHDK and SYGVNS. V was shortened by 5 bases and J by 3 bases, with 11 bases between the two germline ends. In DNA form, the CDR3 reads TGTGCCAGCAGTCAGGCCTTTGACAATCAGCCCCAGCATTTT. Its protein is CASSQAFDNQPQHF.

The chain joins TRBV30 to TRBJ2-7; D might be TRBD1 (6 bases). With 7 bases removed from V and 4 bases from J, the gap between germline ends came to 14 bases. Germline CDR1 is GTSNPN and CDR2 is SVGIG (reference sequence). There are 12 residues in the CDR3. The CDR3 sequence is CALQTGRYEQYF. CDR3 nucleotides: TGTGCCTTACAGACAGGAAGGTACGAGCAGTACTTC. The variable domain in full, with the rest retrieved from reference TRBV30 and TRBJ2-7, is SQTIHQWPATLVQPVGSPLSLECTVEGTSNPNLYWYRQAAGRGLQLLFYSVGIGQISSEVPQNLSASRPQDRQFILSSKKLLLSDSGFYLCALQTGRYEQYFGPGTRLTVT.